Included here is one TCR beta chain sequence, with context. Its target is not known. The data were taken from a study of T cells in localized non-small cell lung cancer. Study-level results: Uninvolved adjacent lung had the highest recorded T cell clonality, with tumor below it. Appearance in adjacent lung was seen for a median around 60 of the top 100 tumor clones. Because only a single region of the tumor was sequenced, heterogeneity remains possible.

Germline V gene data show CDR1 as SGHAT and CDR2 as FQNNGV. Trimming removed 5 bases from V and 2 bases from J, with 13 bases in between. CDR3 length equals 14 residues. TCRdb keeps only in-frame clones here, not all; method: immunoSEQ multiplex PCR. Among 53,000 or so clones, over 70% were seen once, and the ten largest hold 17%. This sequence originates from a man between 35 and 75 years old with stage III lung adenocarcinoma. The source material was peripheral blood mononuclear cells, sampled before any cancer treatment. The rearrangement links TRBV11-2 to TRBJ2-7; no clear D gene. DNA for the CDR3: TGTGCCAGCAGCCGCCCCCGGGTCCCCTACGAGCAGTACTTC. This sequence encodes CASSRPRVPYEQYF. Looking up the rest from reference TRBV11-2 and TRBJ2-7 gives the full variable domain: EAGVAQSPRYKIIEKRQSVAFWCNPISGHATLYWYQQILGQGPKLLIQFQNNGVVDDSQLPKDRFSAERLKGVDSTLKIQPAKLEDSAVYLCASSRPRVPYEQYFGPGTRLTVT.